The present T cell receptor (beta chain) was sequenced within a study of CD8 T cells in Susac syndrome. The length of the CDR3 is 14 residues. V dropped 7 bases and J dropped 4 bases, with 14 bases sitting between them. In blood CD8+ and CD4+ T cells, TCR beta underwent sequencing. Healthy donors matched for age and sex were used as controls. RNA totalling about 0.45 to 1 ug underwent reverse transcription with random hexamers. The immunoSEQ assay covered 54 Vbeta and 13 Jbeta segments for CDR3. TCRdb analysed the immunoSEQ multiplex PCR reads with MiXCR anew, one entry per CDR3 protein. The sample includes 140,000 or so distinct CDR3 sequences, 94% seen only once; the top ten take 0.084%.

The sequencing input was CD4+ T cells from PBMCs. This sequence joins TRBV12-3 or TRBV12-4 and TRBJ1-5; D is uncertain. This TCR was recovered from a human donor in good health. CDR3 residues: CASTPGNLNQPQHF. DNA of the CDR3: TGTGCCAGCACCCCCGGGAACCTTAATCAGCCCCAGCATTTT.